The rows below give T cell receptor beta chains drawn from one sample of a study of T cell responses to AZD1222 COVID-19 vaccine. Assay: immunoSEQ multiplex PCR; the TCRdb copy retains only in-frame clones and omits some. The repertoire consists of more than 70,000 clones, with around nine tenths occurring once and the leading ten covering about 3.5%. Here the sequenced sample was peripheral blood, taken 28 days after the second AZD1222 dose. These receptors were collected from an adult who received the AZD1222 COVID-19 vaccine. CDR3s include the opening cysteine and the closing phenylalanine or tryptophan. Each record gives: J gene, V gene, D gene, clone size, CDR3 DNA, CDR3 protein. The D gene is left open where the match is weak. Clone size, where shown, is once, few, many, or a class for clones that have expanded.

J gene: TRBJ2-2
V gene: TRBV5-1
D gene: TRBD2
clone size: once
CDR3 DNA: TGCGCCAGCAGCCTCGGGACTAGTAACACCGGGGAGCTGTTTTTT
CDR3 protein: CASSLGTSNTGELFF

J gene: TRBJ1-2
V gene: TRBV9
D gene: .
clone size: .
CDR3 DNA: TGTGCCAGCAGCGTAGACTCAAGTGACTATGGCTACACCTTC
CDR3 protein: CASSVDSSDYGYTF

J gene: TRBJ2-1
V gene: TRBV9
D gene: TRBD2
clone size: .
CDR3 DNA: TGTGCCAGCAGCGTCTCCCCTAGCGGAGGCTTTTACAATGAGCAGTTCTTC
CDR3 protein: CASSVSPSGGFYNEQFF

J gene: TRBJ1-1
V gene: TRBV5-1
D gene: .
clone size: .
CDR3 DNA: TGCGCCAGCAGCTTGGTTGGAGCAGCTGTCGTAACTGAAGCTTTCTTT
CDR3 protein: CASSLVGAAVVTEAFF

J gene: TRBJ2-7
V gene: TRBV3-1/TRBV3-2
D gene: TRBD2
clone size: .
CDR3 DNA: TGTGCCAGCAGCCAGAGAGCGGGAGTACTGACCCACGAGCAGTACTTC
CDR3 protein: CASSQRAGVLTHEQYF

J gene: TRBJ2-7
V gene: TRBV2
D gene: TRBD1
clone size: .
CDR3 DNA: TGTGCCAGCAGTCGACAGGGGTACGAGCAGTACTTC
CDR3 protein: CASSRQGYEQYF

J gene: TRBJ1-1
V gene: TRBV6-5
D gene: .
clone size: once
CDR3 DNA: TGTGCCAGCTCGAGGCGGATGAACACTGAAGCTTTCTTT
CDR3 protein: CASSRRMNTEAFF

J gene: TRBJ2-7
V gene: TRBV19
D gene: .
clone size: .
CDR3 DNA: TGTGCCAGTAGTTTCTCCCCCGGCGAGCAGTACTTC
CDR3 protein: CASSFSPGEQYF

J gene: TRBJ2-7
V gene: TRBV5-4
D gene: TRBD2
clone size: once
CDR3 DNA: TGTGCCAGCAGCTTGGCCGGGGGTAGCGGGAGGCCCTACGAGCAGTACTTC
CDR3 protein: CASSLAGGSGRPYEQYF

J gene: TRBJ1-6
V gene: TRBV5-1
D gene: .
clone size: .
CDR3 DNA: TGCGCCAGCAGGGCAGGGGATGGACCCCTCCACTTT
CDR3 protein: CASRAGDGPLHF

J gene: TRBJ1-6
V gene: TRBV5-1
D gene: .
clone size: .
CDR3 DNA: TGCGCCAGCAGCATAGACAGTAGCTCCTATAATTCACCCCTCCACTTT
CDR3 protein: CASSIDSSSYNSPLHF

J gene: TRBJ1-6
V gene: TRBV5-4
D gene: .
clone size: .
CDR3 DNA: TGTGCCAGCAGCTTGAGCCCCTCTAGAGATTCACCCCTCCACTTT
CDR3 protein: CASSLSPSRDSPLHF